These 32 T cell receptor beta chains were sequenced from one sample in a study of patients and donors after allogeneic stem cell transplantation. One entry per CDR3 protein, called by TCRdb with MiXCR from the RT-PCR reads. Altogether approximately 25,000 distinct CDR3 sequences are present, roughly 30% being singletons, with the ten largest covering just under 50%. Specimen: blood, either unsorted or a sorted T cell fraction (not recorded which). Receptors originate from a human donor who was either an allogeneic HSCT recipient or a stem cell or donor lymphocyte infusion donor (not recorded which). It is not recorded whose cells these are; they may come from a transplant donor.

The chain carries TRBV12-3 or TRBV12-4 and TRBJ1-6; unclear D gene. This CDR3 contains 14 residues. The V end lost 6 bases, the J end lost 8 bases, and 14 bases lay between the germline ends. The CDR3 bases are TGTGCCAGCAGCCCCCGGGCGGGAGATTCACCCCTCCACTTT. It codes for CASSPRAGDSPLHF.

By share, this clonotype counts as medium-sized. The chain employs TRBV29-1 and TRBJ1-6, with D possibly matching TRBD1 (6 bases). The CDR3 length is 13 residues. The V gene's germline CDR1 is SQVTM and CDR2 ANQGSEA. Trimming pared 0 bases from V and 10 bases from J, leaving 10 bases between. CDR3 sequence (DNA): TGCAGCGTTGAAGAGGGGGCCGGGTCACCCCTCCACTTT. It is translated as CSVEEGAGSPLHF.

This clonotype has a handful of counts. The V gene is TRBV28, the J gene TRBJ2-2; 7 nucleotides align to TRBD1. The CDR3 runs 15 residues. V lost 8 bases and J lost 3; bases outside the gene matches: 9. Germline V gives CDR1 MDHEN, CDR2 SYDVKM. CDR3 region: CASQSGGSDTGELFF. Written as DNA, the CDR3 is TGTGCCAGCCAATCAGGGGGATCGGACACCGGGGAGCTGTTTTTT.

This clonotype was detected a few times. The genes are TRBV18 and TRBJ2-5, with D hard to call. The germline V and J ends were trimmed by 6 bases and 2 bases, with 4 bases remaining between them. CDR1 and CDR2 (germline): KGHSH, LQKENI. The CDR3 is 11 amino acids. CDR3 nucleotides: TGTGCCAGCTCGCCTCAAGAGACCCAGTACTTC. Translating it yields CASSPQETQYF.

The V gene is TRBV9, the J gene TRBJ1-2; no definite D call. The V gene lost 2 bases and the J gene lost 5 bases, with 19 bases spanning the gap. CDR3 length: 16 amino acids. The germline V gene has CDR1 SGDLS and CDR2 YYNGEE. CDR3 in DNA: TGTGCCAGCAGCGTCCATTTGACCCGGGAGCGATATGGCTACACCTTC. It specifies CASSVHLTRERYGYTF.

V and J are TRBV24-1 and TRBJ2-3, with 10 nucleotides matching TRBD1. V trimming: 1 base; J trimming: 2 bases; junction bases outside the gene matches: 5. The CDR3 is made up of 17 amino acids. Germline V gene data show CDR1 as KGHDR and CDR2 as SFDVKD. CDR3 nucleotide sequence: TGTGCCACCAGTGATTTTCGGACAGGGGGGCCCACAGATACGCAGTATTTT. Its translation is CATSDFRTGGPTDTQYF.

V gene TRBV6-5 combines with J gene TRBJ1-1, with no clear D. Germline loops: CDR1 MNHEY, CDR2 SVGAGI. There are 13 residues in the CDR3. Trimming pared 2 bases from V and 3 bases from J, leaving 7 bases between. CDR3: CASSYKGDTEAFF. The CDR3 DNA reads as TGTGCCAGCAGTTACAAGGGCGACACTGAAGCTTTCTTT.

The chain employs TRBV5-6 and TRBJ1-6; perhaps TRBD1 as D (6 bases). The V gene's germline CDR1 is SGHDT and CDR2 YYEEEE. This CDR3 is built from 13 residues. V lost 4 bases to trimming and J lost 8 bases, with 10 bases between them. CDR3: CASSANRDSPLHF. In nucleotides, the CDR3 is TGTGCCAGCAGCGCCAACAGGGATTCACCCCTCCACTTT.

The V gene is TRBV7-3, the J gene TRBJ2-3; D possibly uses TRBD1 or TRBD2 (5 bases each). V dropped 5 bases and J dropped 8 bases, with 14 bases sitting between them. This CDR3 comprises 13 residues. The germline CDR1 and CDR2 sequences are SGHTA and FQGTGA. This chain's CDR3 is CASSQGPFGTQYF. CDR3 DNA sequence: TGTGCCAGCAGCCAGGGACCCTTTGGTACGCAGTATTTT.

CDR3 bases: TGTGCCAGCAGTTCCCGGACAGGTTCCTACGAGCAGTACGTC. Its translation: CASSSRTGSYEQYV. The chain uses TRBV6-6 and TRBJ2-7; TRBD1 aligns across 7 bases. CDR1 is MNHNY, CDR2 SVGAGI, per germline (reference sequence). After removal of 4 bases from V and 1 base from J, the junction contained 4 bases not matched to a gene. The CDR3 sequence is 14 residues long.

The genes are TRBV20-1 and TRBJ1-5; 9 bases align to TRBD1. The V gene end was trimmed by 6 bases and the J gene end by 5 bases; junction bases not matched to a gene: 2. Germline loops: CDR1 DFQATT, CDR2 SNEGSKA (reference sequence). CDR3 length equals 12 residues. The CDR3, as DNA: TGCAGTGCCAGGACAGGGGATCAGCCCCAGCATTTT. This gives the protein CSARTGDQPQHF.

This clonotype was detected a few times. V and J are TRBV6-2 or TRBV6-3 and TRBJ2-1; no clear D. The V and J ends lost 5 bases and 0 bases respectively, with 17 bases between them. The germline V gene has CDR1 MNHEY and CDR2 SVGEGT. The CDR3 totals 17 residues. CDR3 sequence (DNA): TGTGCCAGCAGTCTCCGCACGAGAGGCACCTCCTACAATGAGCAGTTCTTC. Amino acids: CASSLRTRGTSYNEQFF.

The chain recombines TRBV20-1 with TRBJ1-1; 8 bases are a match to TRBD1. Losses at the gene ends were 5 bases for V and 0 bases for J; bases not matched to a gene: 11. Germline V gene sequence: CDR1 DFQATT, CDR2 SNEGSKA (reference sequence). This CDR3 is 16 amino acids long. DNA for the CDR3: TGCAGTGCTCGACCTCGGAACAGGGGGATGAACACTGAAGCTTTCTTT. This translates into CSARPRNRGMNTEAFF.

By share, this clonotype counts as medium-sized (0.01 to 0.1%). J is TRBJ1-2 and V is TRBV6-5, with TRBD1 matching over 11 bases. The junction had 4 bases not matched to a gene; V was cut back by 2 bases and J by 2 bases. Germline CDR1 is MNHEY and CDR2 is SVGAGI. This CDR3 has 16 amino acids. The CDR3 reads CASSYTRTGGNYGYTF. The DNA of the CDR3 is TGTGCCAGCAGTTACACGAGGACAGGGGGCAACTATGGCTACACCTTC.

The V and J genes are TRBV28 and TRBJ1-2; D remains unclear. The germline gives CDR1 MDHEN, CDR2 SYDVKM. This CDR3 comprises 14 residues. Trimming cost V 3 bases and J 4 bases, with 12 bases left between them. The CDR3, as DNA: TGTGCCAGCAGTTTTTCCCCGACGACCTATGGCTACACCTTC. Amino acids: CASSFSPTTYGYTF.

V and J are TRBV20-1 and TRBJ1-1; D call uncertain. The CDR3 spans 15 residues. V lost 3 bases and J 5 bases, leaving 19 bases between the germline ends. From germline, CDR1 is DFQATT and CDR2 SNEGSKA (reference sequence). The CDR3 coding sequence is TGCAGTGCTAGGCCACCTCGGGGAATTGGTACTGAAGCTTTCTTT. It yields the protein CSARPPRGIGTEAFF.

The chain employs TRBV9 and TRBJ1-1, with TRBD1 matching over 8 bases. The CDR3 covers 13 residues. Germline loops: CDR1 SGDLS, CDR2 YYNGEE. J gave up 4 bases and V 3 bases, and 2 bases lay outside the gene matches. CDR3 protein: CASSGDRGTEAFF. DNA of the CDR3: TGTGCCAGCAGCGGCGACAGGGGCACTGAAGCTTTCTTT.

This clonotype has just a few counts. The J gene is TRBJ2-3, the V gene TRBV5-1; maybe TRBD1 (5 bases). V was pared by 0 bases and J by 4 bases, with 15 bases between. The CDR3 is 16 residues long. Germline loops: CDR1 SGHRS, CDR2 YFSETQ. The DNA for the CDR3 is TGCGCCAGCAGCTTGGTACAGTTTGGGGCCGCAGATACGCAGTATTTT. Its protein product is CASSLVQFGAADTQYF.

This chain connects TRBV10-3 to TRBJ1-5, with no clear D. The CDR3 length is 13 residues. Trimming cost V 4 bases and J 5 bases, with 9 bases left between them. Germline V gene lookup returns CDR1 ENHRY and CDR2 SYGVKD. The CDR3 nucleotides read TGTGCCATCAGTGTTGCGGTAGATCAGCCCCAGCATTTT. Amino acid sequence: CAISVAVDQPQHF.

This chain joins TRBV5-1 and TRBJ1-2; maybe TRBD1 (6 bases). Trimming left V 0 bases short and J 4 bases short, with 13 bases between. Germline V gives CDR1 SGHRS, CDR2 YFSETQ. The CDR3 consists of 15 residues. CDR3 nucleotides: TGCGCCAGCAGCTTGGCAGGACAGAGCTCCTATGGCTACACCTTC. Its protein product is CASSLAGQSSYGYTF.

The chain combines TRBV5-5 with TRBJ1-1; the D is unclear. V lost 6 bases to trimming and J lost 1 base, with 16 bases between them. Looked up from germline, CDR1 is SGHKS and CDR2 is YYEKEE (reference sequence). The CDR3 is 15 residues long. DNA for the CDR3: TGTGCCAGCACCGCCGCGGGATTAGGGAACACTGAAGCTTTCTTT. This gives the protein CASTAAGLGNTEAFF.

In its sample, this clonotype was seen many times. In nucleotides, the CDR3 is TGTGCCATCAGTGAAGGGGCTAGCGGGGGGGCAGTAGATGAGCAGTTCTTC. This gives the protein CAISEGASGGAVDEQFF. The chain combines TRBV10-3 with TRBJ2-1; TRBD2 aligns across 12 bases. The trim removed 3 bases at V and 8 bases at J, leaving 11 bases unmatched. CDR3 size: 17 residues. Germline V gene data show CDR1 as ENHRY and CDR2 as SYGVKD.

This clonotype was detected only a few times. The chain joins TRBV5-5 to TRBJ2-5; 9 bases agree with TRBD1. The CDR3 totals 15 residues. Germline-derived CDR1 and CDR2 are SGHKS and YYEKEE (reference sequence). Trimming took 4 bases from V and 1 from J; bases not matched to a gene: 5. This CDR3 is CASSPMGQGQETQYF. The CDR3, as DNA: TGTGCCAGCAGCCCCATGGGACAGGGCCAAGAGACCCAGTACTTC.

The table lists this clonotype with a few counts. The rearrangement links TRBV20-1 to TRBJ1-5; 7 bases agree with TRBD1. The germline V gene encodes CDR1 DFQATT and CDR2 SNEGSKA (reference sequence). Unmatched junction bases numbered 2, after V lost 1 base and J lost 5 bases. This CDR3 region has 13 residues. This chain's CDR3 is CSARAQGDQPQHF. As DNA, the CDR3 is TGCAGTGCTAGAGCTCAGGGGGATCAGCCCCAGCATTTT.

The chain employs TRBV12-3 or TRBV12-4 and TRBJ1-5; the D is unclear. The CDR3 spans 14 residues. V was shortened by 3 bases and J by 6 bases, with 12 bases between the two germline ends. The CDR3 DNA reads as TGTGCCAGCAGTTTTTCCATGGGTATTCAGCCCCAGCATTTT. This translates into CASSFSMGIQPQHF.

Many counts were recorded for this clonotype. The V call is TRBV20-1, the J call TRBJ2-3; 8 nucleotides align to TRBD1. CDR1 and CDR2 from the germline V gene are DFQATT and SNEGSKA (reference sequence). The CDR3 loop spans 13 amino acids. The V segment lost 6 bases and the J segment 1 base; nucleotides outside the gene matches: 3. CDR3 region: CSALTGGTDTQYF. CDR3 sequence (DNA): TGCAGTGCCTTGACAGGGGGCACAGATACGCAGTATTTT.

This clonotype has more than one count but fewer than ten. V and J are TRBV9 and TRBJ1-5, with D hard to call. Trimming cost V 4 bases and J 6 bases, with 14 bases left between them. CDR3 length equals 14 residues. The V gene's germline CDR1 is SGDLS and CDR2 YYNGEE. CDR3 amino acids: CASSSLGVFQPQHF. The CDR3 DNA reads TGTGCCAGCAGCAGTCTCGGAGTATTTCAGCCCCAGCATTTT. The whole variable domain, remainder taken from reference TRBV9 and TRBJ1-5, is DSGVTQTPKHLITATGQRVTLRCSPRSGDLSVYWYQQSLDQGLQFLIQYYNGEERAKGNILERFSAQQFPDLHSELNLSSLELGDSALYFCASSSLGVFQPQHFGDGTRLSIL.

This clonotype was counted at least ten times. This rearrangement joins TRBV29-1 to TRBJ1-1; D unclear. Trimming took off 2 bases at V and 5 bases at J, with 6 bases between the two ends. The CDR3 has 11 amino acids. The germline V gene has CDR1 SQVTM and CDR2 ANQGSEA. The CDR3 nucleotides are TGCAGCGTTGAATTGGGAACTGAAGCTTTCTTT. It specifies CSVELGTEAFF. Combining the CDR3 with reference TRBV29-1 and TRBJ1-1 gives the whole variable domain SAVISQKPSRDICQRGTSLTIQCQVDSQVTMMFWYRQQPGQSLTLIATANQGSEATYESGFVIDKFPISRPNLTFSTLTVSNMSPEDSSIYLCSVELGTEAFFGQGTRLTVV.

The CDR3 bases are TGTGCCACCAGCGAGCAGGGACAGACAGATACGCAGTATTTT. Protein sequence: CATSEQGQTDTQYF. V and J are TRBV24-1 and TRBJ2-3; TRBD1 agrees at 7 bases. V was pared by 7 bases and J by 3 bases, with 6 bases of the junction left unmatched. Germline-derived CDR1 and CDR2 are KGHDR and SFDVKD. The CDR3 has 14 amino acids.

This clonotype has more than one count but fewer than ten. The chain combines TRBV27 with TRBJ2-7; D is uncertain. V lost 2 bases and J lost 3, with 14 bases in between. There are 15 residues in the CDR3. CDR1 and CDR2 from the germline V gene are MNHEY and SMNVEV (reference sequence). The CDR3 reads CASSLDLGKDYEQYV. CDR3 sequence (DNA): TGTGCCAGCAGTTTAGATTTAGGGAAGGACTACGAGCAGTACGTC.

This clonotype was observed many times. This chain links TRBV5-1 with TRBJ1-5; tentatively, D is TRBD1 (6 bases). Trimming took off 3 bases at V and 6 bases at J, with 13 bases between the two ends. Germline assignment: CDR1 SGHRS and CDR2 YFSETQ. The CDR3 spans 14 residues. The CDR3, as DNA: TGCGCCAGCAGCTGGGGGGGCACTGGTCAGCCCCAGCATTTT. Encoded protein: CASSWGGTGQPQHF.

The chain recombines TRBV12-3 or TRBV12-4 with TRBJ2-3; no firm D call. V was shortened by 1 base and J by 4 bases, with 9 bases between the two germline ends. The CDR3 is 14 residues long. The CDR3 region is CASSLVGFADTQYF. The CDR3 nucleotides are TGTGCCAGCAGTTTAGTGGGGTTTGCAGATACGCAGTATTTT.